The 10 T cell receptor beta chains presented below share a single source sample, sequenced in a study of cytomegalovirus exposure and HLA in healthy donors. Repertoires were generated with immunoSEQ multiplex PCR, while TCRdb's copy carries only in-frame clones and drops some. The sample includes over 100,000 clones, 89% of them seen just once. The sequenced sample consisted of PBMCs. Receptors were obtained from a young woman in good health and CMV-seronegative.

The chain employs TRBV5-6 and TRBJ1-2, with TRBD1 as a possible D gene (6 bases). Trimming took off 6 bases at V and 7 bases at J, with 10 bases between the two ends. Germline lookup yields CDR1 SGHDT and CDR2 YYEEEE. This CDR3 contains 11 residues. The CDR3 coding sequence is TGTGCCAGCAAGGGACACGGTGGCTACACCTTC. It yields the protein CASKGHGGYTF.

The chain joins TRBV28 to TRBJ2-3; TRBD2 aligns across 7 bases. The CDR3 is 15 amino acids. V lost 2 bases to trimming and J lost 5 bases; unmatched junction nucleotides: 7. The germline CDR1 and CDR2 sequences are MDHEN and SYDVKM. CDR3 protein: CASSLGGEEGDTQYF. The CDR3, as DNA: TGTGCCAGCAGTTTAGGGGGGGAAGAGGGAGATACGCAGTATTTT.

This chain links TRBV25-1 with TRBJ1-2; D unresolved. This CDR3 region has 15 residues. From germline, CDR1 is MGHDK and CDR2 SYGVNS. Trimming left V 3 bases short and J 4 bases short, with 15 bases between. As DNA, the CDR3 is TGTGCCAGCAGTGATTCGGGAGTAAACCTCTATGGCTACACCTTC. This translates into CASSDSGVNLYGYTF.

V gene TRBV10-3 combines with J gene TRBJ1-1, with 11 bases that match TRBD1. The CDR3 runs to 18 residues. Germline loops: CDR1 ENHRY, CDR2 SYGVKD. The trim removed 7 bases at V and 4 bases at J, leaving 17 bases unmatched. CDR3 loop: CAIKDEVGQGEWSTEAFF. In nucleotides, the CDR3 is TGTGCCATCAAGGATGAGGTGGGACAGGGGGAATGGAGCACTGAAGCTTTCTTT.

Concerning this clone: The sample carries other DNA sequences with the same CDR3. The chain uses TRBV5-1 and TRBJ2-7; D gene unclear. Trimming left V 3 bases short and J 4 bases short, with 5 bases between. CDR3 length equals 11 residues. CDR1 and CDR2 (germline): SGHRS, YFSETQ. This chain's CDR3 is CASSSSYEQYF. CDR3 bases: TGCGCCAGCAGCTCCTCGTACGAGCAGTACTTC.

The chain uses TRBV5-6 and TRBJ2-5; the D gene is possibly TRBD1 (6 bases). Trimming removed 0 bases at V and 5 bases at J, with 14 bases between. CDR3 size: 15 residues. Germline V gene data show CDR1 as SGHDT and CDR2 as YYEEEE. For the CDR3, the DNA is TGTGCCAGCAGCTTGGTCGGGACACAGAAGGAGACCCAGTACTTC. This encodes CASSLVGTQKETQYF.

To note about this clone: The sample holds other DNA sequences that translate to the same CDR3. This rearrangement joins TRBV9 to TRBJ2-5; 10 bases fit TRBD2. Per the germline V gene, CDR1 is SGDLS and CDR2 is YYNGEE. V dropped 0 bases and J dropped 4; count of bases not matched to a gene: 3. The CDR3 sequence is 15 residues long. The CDR3 here is CASSVASGGGETQYF. CDR3 in DNA: TGTGCCAGCAGCGTAGCTAGCGGGGGAGGAGAGACCCAGTACTTC.

The chain employs TRBV19 and TRBJ2-3, with 9 nucleotides matching TRBD2. The CDR3 runs 15 residues. J lost 0 bases, V lost 7 bases, and 5 bases had no gene match. CDR1 is LNHDA and CDR2 is SQIVND in the germline V gene (reference sequence). CDR3 amino acids: CASKLSGGSTDTQYF. Here the CDR3 DNA reads TGTGCCAGTAAACTTAGCGGGGGTAGCACAGATACGCAGTATTTT.

This chain joins TRBV10-3 and TRBJ1-5, with D tentatively TRBD1 (6 bases). Germline CDR1 ENHRY, CDR2 SYGVKD. The CDR3 covers 12 residues. Deletions cut 11 bases from V and 0 bases from J, with 8 bases between. The CDR3 coding sequence is TGTGCCGCAGGGGATAGCAATCAGCCCCAGCATTTT. Its translation: CAAGDSNQPQHF.

J is TRBJ2-3 and V is TRBV9, with a weak D call TRBD2 (6 bases). The germline V and J ends were trimmed by 0 bases and 10 bases, with 15 bases remaining between them. There are 14 residues in the CDR3. The germline gives CDR1 SGDLS, CDR2 YYNGEE. CDR3 bases: TGTGCCAGCAGCGTAGGTAGTGGTGGAGGGGCGCAGTATTTT. It is translated as CASSVGSGGGAQYF. Filled out from reference TRBV9 and TRBJ2-3, the complete variable domain reads DSGVTQTPKHLITATGQRVTLRCSPRSGDLSVYWYQQSLDQGLQFLIQYYNGEERAKGNILERFSAQQFPDLHSELNLSSLELGDSALYFCASSVGSGGGAQYFGPGTRLTVL.